Below are 23 T cell receptor beta chains sequenced from a single sample in a study of breast tumors, draining lymph nodes, adjacent tissues. MiXCR was run by TCRdb on the multiplex PCR reads, yielding one entry per CDR3 protein. Here the sample spans over 130,000 distinct CDR3 sequences, roughly 33% being singletons. Axillary draining lymph nodes of breast cancer patients supplied the node samples. Sequencing was carried out using axillary lymph node tissue. The receptors originated from a female donor with breast cancer. Some clones in this sample may be carry-over from other donors' samples.

A note on this clonotype: A read error may explain this, as a much larger clone is one base away. The chain has TRBV6-6 and TRBJ2-2; D is undetermined. The CDR3 is 13 amino acids. CDR1 is MNHNY, CDR2 SVGAGI, per germline (reference sequence). The CDR3 DNA is TGTGCCAGCAGACAGAGGAACGCCGGGGAGCTGTTTTTT. Encoded protein: CASRQRNAGELFF.

This clonotype came up many times. V is TRBV12-3 or TRBV12-4 and J is TRBJ1-2; TRBD1 matches 9 bases. V was pared by 5 bases and J by 7 bases, with 8 bases of the junction left unmatched. The CDR3 is 14 residues long. The CDR3 region is CASSTDRGWGGYTF. The DNA of the CDR3 is TGTGCCAGCAGTACAGACAGGGGGTGGGGTGGCTACACCTTC.

This clonotype was recorded at least ten times. This chain connects TRBV29-1 to TRBJ1-4; no firm D call. CDR1 and CDR2 from the germline V gene are SQVTM and ANQGSEA. V lost 5 bases and J lost 8, with 21 bases in between. The CDR3 has 15 amino acids. The DNA for the CDR3 is TGCAGCGTTTCCCTCACACTATCGGGAGGGGAAAAACTGTTTTTT. This codes for CSVSLTLSGGEKLFF.

The sample holds many counts of this clonotype. The chain recombines TRBV6-5 with TRBJ2-3; TRBD2 matches 9 bases. The CDR3 is 15 amino acids. CDR1 is MNHEY and CDR2 is SVGAGI in the germline V gene. V lost 6 bases and J lost 4; bases outside the gene matches: 8. CDR3 bases: TGTGCCAGCAGGGGGTCTAGCGGGGCCCCAGATACGCAGTATTTT. Translated, it gives CASRGSSGAPDTQYF.

This clonotype has at least ten counts. The CDR3 spells CASSPDPGREKLFF. The CDR3 DNA sequence: TGTGCCAGCAGTCCTGACCCGGGGCGAGAAAAACTGTTTTTT. The chain carries TRBV6-5 and TRBJ1-4; a possible D gene is TRBD1 (5 bases). This CDR3 is 14 amino acids long. V lost 5 bases to trimming and J lost 8 bases, with 15 bases between them. Germline loops: CDR1 MNHEY, CDR2 SVGAGI.

This clonotype was found many times. The chain joins TRBV7-2 to TRBJ2-3; 8 nucleotides align to TRBD2. Trimming at V came to 2 bases and at J to 4 bases, leaving 5 bases not matched to a gene. The germline CDR1 and CDR2 sequences are SGHTA and FQGNSA. The CDR3 consists of 15 residues. CDR3 loop: CASSLRRGVPDTQYF. The CDR3 DNA is TGTGCCAGCAGCTTAAGGCGGGGGGTTCCAGATACGCAGTATTTT.

J is TRBJ2-5 and V is TRBV19, with no clear D. Per the germline V gene, CDR1 is LNHDA and CDR2 is SQIVND (reference sequence). CDR3 length: 14 amino acids. Trimming removed 6 bases from V and 4 bases from J, with 15 bases in between. The CDR3 DNA is TGTGCCAGTAGCCCACGAAGGTTTGGAGAGACCCAGTACTTC. Translated, it gives CASSPRRFGETQYF. The full variable domain, with the rest looked up from reference TRBV19 and TRBJ2-5, is DGGITQSPKYLFRKEGQNVTLSCEQNLNHDAMYWYRQDPGQGLRLIYYSQIVNDFQKGDIAEGYSVSREKKESFPLTVTSAQKNPTAFYLCASSPRRFGETQYFGPGTRLLVL.

The rearrangement links TRBV11-2 to TRBJ1-1, with D possibly being TRBD1 (5 bases). V was trimmed by 5 bases and J by 6 bases, leaving 16 bases between them. Germline lookup yields CDR1 SGHAT and CDR2 FQNNGV. This CDR3 is built from 14 residues. The CDR3 DNA is TGTGCCAGCAGCGTTTACGGGGGACGGGCTGAAGCTTTCTTT. Translating gives CASSVYGGRAEAFF.

This clonotype was counted a few times. The chain uses TRBV18 and TRBJ1-4; D is unresolved. The CDR3 is 17 amino acids. The V end was cut by 4 bases, the J end by 0 bases, with 15 bases between. Germline V gene data show CDR1 as KGHSH and CDR2 as LQKENI. The CDR3, as DNA: TGTGCCAGCTCACGACGACAAGCGGGTGCAACTAATGAAAAACTGTTTTTT. It is translated as CASSRRQAGATNEKLFF.

This clonotype was seen ten or more times. The rearrangement links TRBV15 to TRBJ2-1; D could derive from TRBD1 or TRBD2 (5 bases each). Germline CDR1 is LNHNV and CDR2 is YYDKDF (reference sequence). The V gene lost 5 bases and the J gene lost 6 bases, with 17 bases spanning the gap. The CDR3 totals 15 residues. The CDR3 loop is CATSVRKGTPNEQFF. CDR3 nucleotide sequence: TGTGCCACCAGCGTAAGAAAGGGGACCCCCAATGAGCAGTTCTTC.

This clonotype has a count of ten or more. The chain employs TRBV18 and TRBJ2-5; the match to TRBD1 covers 9 bases. CDR1 KGHSH and CDR2 LQKENI come from the germline V gene. CDR3 length equals 15 residues. V was clipped by 3 bases and J by 5 bases; unmatched bases: 7. The CDR3 loop reads CASSPKRDRAETQYF. CDR3 bases: TGTGCCAGCTCACCGAAGCGGGACAGGGCCGAGACCCAGTACTTC.

To note about this clonotype: The conserved final phenylalanine or tryptophan is absent from the CDR3, which likely points to a read error. CDR3 nucleotides: TGTGCCAGCAGCTTGGGACAGTACGGCTCCTATAATTCACCCCTCCACCTT. Translation gives CASSLGQYGSYNSPLHL. The chain couples TRBV5-8 to TRBJ1-6, with TRBD1 as a possible D gene (5 bases). Trimming took 0 bases from V and 0 from J, leaving 10 bases between them. This CDR3 spans 17 amino acids. Looked up from germline, CDR1 is SGHTS and CDR2 is YDEGEE.

On this clonotype itself: At one of its ends the junction is not consistent with the germline gene, which may arise from a read error. The CDR3 protein is CAGSQDPGTGIFGYTF. Written as DNA, the CDR3 is TGTGCCGGCAGCCAAGATCCCGGGACAGGGATTTTTGGCTACACCTTC. The V call is TRBV4-2, the J call TRBJ1-2, with 9 bases matching TRBD1. The length of the CDR3 is 16 residues. CDR1 is LGHNA and CDR2 is YNFKEQ in the germline V gene.

In this sample, this clonotype turned up many times. A junction boundary mismatches the germline segment, possibly from a read error. The chain combines TRBV7-2 with TRBJ1-2, with D perhaps TRBD1 (6 bases). Germline CDR1 SGHTA, CDR2 FQGNSA. The CDR3 has 15 amino acids. CDR3 DNA sequence: TGTGCCAGCAGCTTACGGGACACAACCTTCTATGGCTACCCCTTC. This gives the protein CASSLRDTTFYGYPF. Full variable domain (rest looked up from reference TRBV7-2 and TRBJ1-2): GAGVSQSPSNKVTEKGKDVELRCDPISGHTALYWYRQSLGQGLEFLIYFQGNSAPDKSGLPSDRFSAERTGGSVSTLTIQRTQQEDSAVYLCASSLRDTTFYGYPFGSGTRLTVV.

Notes on this clonotype: Just one base apart from a much larger clone, this may be a read error. This CDR3 fails to terminate in the conserved phenylalanine or tryptophan, so it likely reflects a read error. The rearrangement links TRBV27 to TRBJ2-3; D is unresolved. Trimming removed 6 bases from V and 2 bases from J, with 3 bases in between. The CDR3 is 11 amino acids. In germline, CDR1 is MNHEY, CDR2 SMNVEV (reference sequence). In DNA form, the CDR3 reads TGTGCCAGCAGACTCACAGATACGCAGTATCTT. Protein product: CASRLTDTQYL.

This clonotype was recorded at least ten times. CDR3 region: CASSLDADLGEQYV. The DNA of the CDR3 is TGTGCCAGCAGCTTGGATGCGGACTTGGGCGAGCAGTACGTC. The chain has TRBV5-6 and TRBJ2-7; D may be TRBD2 (5 bases). The length of the CDR3 is 14 residues. V was shortened by 0 bases and J by 6 bases, with 13 bases between the two germline ends. Germline V lookup: CDR1 SGHDT, CDR2 YYEEEE.

This clonotype was seen repeatedly, ten times or more. The chain recombines TRBV7-8 with TRBJ2-2, with no clear D. Germline assignment: CDR1 SGHVS and CDR2 FQNEAQ. The length of the CDR3 is 13 residues. V gave up 8 bases and J gave up 5 bases, with 12 bases separating them. In DNA form, the CDR3 reads TGTGCCAGCGCTAGGTCGGAGACCGGGGAGCTGTTTTTT. It specifies CASARSETGELFF.

The chain combines TRBV6-4 with TRBJ1-1; D not certain. The CDR3 is made up of 13 amino acids. CDR1 and CDR2 (germline): MRHNA, SNTAGT. V was pared by 7 bases and J by 0 bases, with 9 bases between. CDR3 region: CASKEQMNTEAFF. CDR3 in DNA: TGTGCCAGCAAGGAACAGATGAACACTGAAGCTTTCTTT.

This clonotype was recorded many times. This chain connects TRBV11-2 to TRBJ1-3; no firm D call. This CDR3 region has 15 residues. V was cut by 5 bases and J by 1 base, with 12 bases left in between. Per the germline V gene, CDR1 is SGHAT and CDR2 is FQNNGV. The CDR3 loop is CASSAVGLSGNTIYF. DNA for the CDR3: TGTGCCAGCAGCGCCGTGGGATTATCTGGAAACACCATATATTTT.

V usage is TRBV12-3 or TRBV12-4 and J usage is TRBJ1-5, with D maybe TRBD1 (6 bases). The CDR3 loop spans 15 amino acids. Trimming stripped 5 bases from V and 2 bases from J, with 13 bases between. The CDR3 DNA follows: TGTGCCAGCAGTCTAGGGGGAACGGGCAATCAGCCCCAGCATTTT. Its translation: CASSLGGTGNQPQHF.

V is TRBV7-3 and J is TRBJ1-1, with 7 positions matching TRBD1. After removal of 2 bases from V and 7 bases from J, the junction contained 10 bases not matched to a gene. Germline loops: CDR1 SGHTA, CDR2 FQGTGA. The CDR3 runs to 15 residues. CDR3 DNA: TGTGCCAGCAGCTTAGTCACCGGGACAGCTAATGAAGCTTTCTTT. Translation: CASSLVTGTANEAFF.

This clonotype appeared a few times. A read error is possible here, since a much larger clone lies one base away. V is TRBV7-2 and J is TRBJ2-3; D remains unclear. CDR3 length equals 17 residues. The germline gives CDR1 SGHTA, CDR2 FQGNSA. The chain's CDR3 is CASSFPGQVYSTDPQYF. The CDR3 nucleotides are TGTGCCAGCAGCTTCCCCGGGCAAGTGTATAGCACAGATCCGCAGTATTTT.

This clonotype occurred a few times. CDR3 coding DNA: TGTGCCACCAGTGGAGGGGCACTCAATCAGCCCCAGCATTTT. It codes for CATSGGALNQPQHF. The rearrangement uses TRBV24-1 and TRBJ1-5; tentatively, D is TRBD1 (5 bases). Trimming removed 5 bases from V and 3 bases from J, with 10 bases in between. The CDR3 is made up of 14 amino acids. Germline V lookup: CDR1 KGHDR, CDR2 SFDVKD.